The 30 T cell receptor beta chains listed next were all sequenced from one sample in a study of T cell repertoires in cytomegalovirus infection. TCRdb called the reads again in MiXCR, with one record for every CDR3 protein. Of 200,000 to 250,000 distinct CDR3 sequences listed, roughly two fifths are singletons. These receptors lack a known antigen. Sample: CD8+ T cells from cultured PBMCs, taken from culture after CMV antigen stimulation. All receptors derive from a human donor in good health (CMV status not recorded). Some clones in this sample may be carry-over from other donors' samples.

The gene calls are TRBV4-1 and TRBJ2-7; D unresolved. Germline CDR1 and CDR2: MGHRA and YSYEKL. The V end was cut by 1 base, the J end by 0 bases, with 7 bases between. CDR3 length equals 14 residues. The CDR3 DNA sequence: TGCGCCAGCAGCCAAGTGCAACTCTCCTACGAGCAGTACTTC. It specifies CASSQVQLSYEQYF.

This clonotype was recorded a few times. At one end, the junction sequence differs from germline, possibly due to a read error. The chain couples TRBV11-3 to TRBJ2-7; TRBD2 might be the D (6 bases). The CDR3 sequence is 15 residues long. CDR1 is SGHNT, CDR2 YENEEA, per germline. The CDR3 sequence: CASSLHGSLSDEQYF. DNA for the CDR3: TGTGCCAGCAGCTTACACGGGAGCCTCTCCGACGAGCAGTACTTC.

CDR3 in amino acids: CASLTGGTEAFF. The CDR3 nucleotides read TGTGCCAGCCTGACAGGGGGAACTGAAGCTTTCTTT. The J gene is TRBJ1-1, the V gene TRBV28; 9 nucleotides align to TRBD1. V lost 8 bases to trimming and J lost 5 bases; unmatched junction nucleotides: 3. The CDR3 extends over 12 amino acids. Germline-derived CDR1 and CDR2 are MDHEN and SYDVKM.

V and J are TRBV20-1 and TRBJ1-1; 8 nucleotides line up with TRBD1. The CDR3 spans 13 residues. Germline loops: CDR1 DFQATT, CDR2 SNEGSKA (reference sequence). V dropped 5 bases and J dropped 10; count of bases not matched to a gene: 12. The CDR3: CSAPDRGNKGAFF. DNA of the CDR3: TGCAGTGCTCCCGACAGGGGTAATAAAGGAGCTTTCTTT.

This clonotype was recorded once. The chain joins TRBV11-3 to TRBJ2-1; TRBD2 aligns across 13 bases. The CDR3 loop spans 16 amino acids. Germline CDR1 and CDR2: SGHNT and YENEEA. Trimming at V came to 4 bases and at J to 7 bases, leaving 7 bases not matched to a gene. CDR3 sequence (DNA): TGTGCCAGCAGCTCCACTAGCGGGGGGGCCAGGAATGAGCAGTTCTTC. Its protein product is CASSSTSGGARNEQFF.

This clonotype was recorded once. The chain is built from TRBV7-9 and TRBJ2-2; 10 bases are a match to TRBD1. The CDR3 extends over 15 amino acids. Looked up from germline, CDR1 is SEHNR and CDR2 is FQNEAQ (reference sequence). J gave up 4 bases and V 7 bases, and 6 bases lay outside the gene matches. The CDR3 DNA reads TGTGCCAGCACCCGCGGACAGGGGGGCACCGGGGAGCTGTTTTTT. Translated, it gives CASTRGQGGTGELFF.

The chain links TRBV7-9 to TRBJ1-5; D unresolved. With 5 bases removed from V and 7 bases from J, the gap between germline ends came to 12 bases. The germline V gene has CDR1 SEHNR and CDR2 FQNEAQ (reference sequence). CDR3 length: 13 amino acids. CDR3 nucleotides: TGTGCCAGCAGCCCCATCTTAGGCCAGCCCCAGCATTTT. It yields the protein CASSPILGQPQHF.

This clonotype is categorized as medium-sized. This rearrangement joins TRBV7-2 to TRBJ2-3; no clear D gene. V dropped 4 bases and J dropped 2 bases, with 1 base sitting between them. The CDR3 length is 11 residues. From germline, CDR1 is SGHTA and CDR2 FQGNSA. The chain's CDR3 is CASSYTDTQYF. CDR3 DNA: TGTGCCAGCAGCTACACAGATACGCAGTATTTT.

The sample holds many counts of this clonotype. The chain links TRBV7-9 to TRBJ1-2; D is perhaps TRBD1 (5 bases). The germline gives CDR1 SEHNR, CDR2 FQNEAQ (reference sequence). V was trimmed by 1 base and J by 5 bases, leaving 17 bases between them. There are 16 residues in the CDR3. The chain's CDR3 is CASSLGGVELLYGYTF. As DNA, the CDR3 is TGTGCCAGCAGCTTAGGAGGGGTGGAGTTGCTATATGGCTACACCTTC.

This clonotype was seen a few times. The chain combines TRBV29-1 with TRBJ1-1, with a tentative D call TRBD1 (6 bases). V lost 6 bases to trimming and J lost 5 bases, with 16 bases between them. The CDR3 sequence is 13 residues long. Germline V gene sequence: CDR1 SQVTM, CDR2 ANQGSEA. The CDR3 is CSVRSPGATEAFF. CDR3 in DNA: TGCAGCGTCCGTTCACCAGGGGCAACTGAAGCTTTCTTT.

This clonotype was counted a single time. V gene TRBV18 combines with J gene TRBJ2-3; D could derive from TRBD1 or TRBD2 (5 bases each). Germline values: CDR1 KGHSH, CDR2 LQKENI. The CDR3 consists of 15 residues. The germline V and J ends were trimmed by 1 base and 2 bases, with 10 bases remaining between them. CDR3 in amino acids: CASSPRDGTTDTQYF. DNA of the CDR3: TGTGCCAGCTCACCACGGGACGGGACCACAGATACGCAGTATTTT. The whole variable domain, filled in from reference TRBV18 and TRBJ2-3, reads NAGVMQNPRHLVRRRGQEARLRCSPMKGHSHVYWYRQLPEEGLKFMVYLQKENIIDESGMPKERFSAEFPKEGPSILRIQQVVRGDSAAYFCASSPRDGTTDTQYFGPGTRLTVL.

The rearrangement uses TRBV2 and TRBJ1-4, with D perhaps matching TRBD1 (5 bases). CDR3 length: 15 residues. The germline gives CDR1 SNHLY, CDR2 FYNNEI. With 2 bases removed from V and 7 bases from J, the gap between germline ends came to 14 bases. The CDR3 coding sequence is TGTGCCAGCAGTGAAAGGTGGACATCCTCTGAAAAACTGTTTTTT. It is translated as CASSERWTSSEKLFF.

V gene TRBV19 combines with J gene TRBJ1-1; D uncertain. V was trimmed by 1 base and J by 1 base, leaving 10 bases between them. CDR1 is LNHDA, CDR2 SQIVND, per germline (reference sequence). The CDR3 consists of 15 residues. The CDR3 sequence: CASSIVGLQNTEAFF. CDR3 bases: TGTGCCAGTAGTATAGTTGGACTCCAGAACACTGAAGCTTTCTTT.

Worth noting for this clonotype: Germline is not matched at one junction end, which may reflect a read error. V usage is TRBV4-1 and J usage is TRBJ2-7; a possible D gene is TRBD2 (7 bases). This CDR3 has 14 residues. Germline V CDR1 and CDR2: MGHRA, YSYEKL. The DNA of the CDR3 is TGTGCCAGCAGCCAAGGAGGGAGGGGGGACGAGCAGTACTTC. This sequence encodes CASSQGGRGDEQYF.

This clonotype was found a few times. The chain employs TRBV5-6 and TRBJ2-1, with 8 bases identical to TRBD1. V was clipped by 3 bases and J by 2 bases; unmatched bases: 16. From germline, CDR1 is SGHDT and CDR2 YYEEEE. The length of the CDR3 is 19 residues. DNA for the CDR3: TGTGCCAGCAGCTCTGGTGGCGATGCCGGGACAGGTCCCTACAATGAGCAGTTCTTC. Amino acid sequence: CASSSGGDAGTGPYNEQFF.

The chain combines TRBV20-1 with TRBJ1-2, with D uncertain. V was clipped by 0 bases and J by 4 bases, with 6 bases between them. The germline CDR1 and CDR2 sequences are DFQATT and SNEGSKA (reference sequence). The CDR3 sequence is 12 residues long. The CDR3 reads CSAREAVYGYTF. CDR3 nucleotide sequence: TGCAGTGCTAGAGAGGCGGTCTATGGCTACACCTTC.

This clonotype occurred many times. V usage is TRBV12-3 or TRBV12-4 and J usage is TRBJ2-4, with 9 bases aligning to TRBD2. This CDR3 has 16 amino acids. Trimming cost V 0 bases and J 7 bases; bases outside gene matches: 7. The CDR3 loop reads CASSLALAGRENIQYF. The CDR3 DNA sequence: TGTGCCAGCAGTTTAGCCCTAGCGGGAAGAGAGAACATTCAGTACTTC.

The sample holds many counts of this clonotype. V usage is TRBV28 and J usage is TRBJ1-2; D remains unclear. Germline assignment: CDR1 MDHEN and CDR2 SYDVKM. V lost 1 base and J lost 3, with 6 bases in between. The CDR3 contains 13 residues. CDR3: CASSLYRYYGYTF. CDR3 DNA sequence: TGTGCCAGCAGTTTATACAGATACTATGGCTACACCTTC.

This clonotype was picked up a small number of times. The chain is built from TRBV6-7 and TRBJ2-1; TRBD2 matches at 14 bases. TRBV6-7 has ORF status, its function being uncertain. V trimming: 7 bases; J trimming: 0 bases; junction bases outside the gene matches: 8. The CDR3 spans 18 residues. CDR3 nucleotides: TGTGCCAGCACCGGGACTAGCGGGGGTAAACGCTCCTACAATGAGCAGTTCTTC. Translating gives CASTGTSGGKRSYNEQFF.

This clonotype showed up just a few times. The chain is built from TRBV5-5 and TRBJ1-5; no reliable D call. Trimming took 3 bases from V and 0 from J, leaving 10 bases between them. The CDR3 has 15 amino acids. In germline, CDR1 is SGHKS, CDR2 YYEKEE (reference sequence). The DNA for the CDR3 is TGTGCCAGCAGCTCCTTAGGGTATAGCAATCAGCCCCAGCATTTT. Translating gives CASSSLGYSNQPQHF.

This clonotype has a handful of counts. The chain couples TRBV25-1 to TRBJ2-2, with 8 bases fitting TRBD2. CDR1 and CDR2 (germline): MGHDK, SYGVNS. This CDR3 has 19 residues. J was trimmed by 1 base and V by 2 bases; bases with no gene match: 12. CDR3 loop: CASSEILLVAGKNTGELFF. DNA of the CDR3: TGTGCCAGCAGTGAAATCCTGTTGGTAGCGGGAAAGAACACCGGGGAGCTGTTTTTT.

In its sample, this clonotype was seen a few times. The CDR3 loop reads CATRRARGTDTQYF. In DNA form, the CDR3 reads TGTGCCACCAGGCGGGCGCGGGGCACAGATACGCAGTATTTT. The chain links TRBV27 to TRBJ2-3; D perhaps matches TRBD2 (5 bases). Trimming took off 10 bases at V and 1 base at J, with 15 bases between the two ends. The CDR3 is 14 amino acids. Germline V gives CDR1 MNHEY, CDR2 SMNVEV (reference sequence).

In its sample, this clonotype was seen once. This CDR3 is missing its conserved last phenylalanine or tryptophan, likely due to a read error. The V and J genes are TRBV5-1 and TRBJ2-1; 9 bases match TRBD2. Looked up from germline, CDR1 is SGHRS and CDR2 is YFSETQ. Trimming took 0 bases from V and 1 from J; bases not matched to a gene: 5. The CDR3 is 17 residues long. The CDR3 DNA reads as TGCGCCAGCAGCTTGGGAAGGCTAGCGGGATCCTACAATGAGCAGTTCTCC. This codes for CASSLGRLAGSYNEQFS.

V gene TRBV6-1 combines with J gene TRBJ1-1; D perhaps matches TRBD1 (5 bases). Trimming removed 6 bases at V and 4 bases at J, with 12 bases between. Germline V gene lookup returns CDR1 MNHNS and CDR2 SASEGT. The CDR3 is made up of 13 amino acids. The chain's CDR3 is CASRQVLGTEAFF. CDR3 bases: TGTGCCAGCAGACAGGTCCTTGGCACTGAAGCTTTCTTT.

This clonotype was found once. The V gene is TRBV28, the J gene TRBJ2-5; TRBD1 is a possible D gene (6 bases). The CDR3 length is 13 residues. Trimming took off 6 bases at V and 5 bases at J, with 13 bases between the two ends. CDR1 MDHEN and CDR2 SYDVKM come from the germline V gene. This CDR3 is CASRSRGLETQYF. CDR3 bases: TGTGCCAGCAGATCCAGGGGTTTGGAGACCCAGTACTTC.

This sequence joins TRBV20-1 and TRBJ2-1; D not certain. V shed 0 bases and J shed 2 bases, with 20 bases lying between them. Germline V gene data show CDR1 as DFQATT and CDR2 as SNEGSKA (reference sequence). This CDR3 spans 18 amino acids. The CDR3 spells CSARDERTPLATYNEQFF. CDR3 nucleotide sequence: TGCAGTGCTAGAGATGAGAGGACCCCACTGGCCACCTACAATGAGCAGTTCTTC.

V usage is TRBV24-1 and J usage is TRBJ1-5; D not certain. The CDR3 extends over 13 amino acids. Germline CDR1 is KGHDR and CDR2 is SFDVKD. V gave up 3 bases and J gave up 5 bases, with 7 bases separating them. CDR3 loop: CATSDGPDQPQHF. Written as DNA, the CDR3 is TGTGCCACCAGTGATGGGCCCGATCAGCCCCAGCATTTT.

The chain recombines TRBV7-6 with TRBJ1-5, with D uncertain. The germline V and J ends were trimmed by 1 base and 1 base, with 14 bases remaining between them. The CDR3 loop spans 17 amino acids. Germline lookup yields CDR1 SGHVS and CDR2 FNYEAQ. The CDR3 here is CASSLGGWSPSNQPQHF. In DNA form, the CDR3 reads TGTGCCAGCAGCTTAGGTGGGTGGTCACCAAGCAATCAGCCCCAGCATTTT.

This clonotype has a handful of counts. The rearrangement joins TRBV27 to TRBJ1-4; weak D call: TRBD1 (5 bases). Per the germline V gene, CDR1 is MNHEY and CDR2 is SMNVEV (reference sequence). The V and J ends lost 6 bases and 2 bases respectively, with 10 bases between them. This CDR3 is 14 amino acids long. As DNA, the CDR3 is TGTGCCAGCAGCCGGGGCGGCACTAATGAAAAACTGTTTTTT. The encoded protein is CASSRGGTNEKLFF.

The CDR3 spells CASSRYGTTGYGYTF. CDR3 in DNA: TGTGCCAGCAGCCGATACGGGACTACGGGCTATGGCTACACCTTC. The V gene is TRBV14, the J gene TRBJ1-2; D is possibly TRBD1 (5 bases). V lost 4 bases and J 4 bases, leaving 16 bases between the germline ends. The V gene's germline CDR1 is SGHDN and CDR2 FVKESK. This CDR3 comprises 15 residues. Together with reference TRBV14 and TRBJ1-2, the CDR3 gives the full variable domain: EAGVTQFPSHSVIEKGQTVTLRCDPISGHDNLYWYRRVMGKEIKFLLHFVKESKQDESGMPNNRFLAERTGGTYSTLKVQPAELEDSGVYFCASSRYGTTGYGYTFGSGTRLTVV.